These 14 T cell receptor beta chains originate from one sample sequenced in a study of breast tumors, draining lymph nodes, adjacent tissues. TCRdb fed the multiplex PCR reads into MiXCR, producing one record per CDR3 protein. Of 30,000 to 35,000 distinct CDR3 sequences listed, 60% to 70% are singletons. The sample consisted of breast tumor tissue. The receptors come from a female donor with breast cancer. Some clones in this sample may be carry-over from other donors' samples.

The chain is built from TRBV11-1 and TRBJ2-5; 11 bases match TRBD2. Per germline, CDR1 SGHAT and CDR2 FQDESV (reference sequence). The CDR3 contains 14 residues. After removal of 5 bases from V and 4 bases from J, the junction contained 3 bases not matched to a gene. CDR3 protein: CASSPGLAGETQYF. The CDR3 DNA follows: TGTGCCAGCAGCCCTGGACTAGCGGGAGAGACCCAGTACTTC.

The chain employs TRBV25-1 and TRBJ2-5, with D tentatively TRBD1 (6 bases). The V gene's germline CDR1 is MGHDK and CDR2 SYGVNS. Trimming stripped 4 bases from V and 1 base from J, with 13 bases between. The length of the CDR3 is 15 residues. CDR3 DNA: TGTGCCAGCAGTGGGCGATCGGACAGCCAAGAGACCCAGTACTTC. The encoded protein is CASSGRSDSQETQYF.

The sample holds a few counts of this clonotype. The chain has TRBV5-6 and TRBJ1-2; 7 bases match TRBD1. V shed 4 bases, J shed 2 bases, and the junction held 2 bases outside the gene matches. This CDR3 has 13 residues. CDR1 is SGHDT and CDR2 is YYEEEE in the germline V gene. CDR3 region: CASSVGQNYGYTF. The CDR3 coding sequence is TGTGCCAGCAGCGTGGGACAGAACTATGGCTACACCTTC.

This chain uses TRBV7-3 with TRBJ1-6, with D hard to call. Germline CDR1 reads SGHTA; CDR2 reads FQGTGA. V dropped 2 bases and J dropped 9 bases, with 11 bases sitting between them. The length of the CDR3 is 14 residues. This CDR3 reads CASSLGDEGSPLHF. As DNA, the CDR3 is TGTGCCAGCAGCTTAGGGGATGAAGGTTCACCCCTCCACTTT.

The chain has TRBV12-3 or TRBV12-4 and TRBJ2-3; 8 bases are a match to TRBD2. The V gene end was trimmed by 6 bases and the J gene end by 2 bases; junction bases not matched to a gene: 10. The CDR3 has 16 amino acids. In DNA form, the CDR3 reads TGTGCCAGCAGCCCTGCGGGGACTAGGATCACAGATACGCAGTATTTT. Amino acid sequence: CASSPAGTRITDTQYF.

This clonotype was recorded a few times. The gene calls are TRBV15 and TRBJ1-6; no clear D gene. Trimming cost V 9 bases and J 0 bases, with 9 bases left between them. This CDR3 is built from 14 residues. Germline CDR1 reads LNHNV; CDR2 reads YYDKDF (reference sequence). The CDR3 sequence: CATQRSSYNSPLHF. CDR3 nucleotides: TGTGCCACACAGAGGAGCTCCTATAATTCACCCCTCCACTTT. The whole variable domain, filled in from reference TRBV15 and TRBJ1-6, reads DAMVIQNPRYQVTQFGKPVTLSCSQTLNHNVMYWYQQKSSQAPKLLFHYYDKDFNNEADTPDNFQSRRPNTSFCFLDIRSPGLGDTAMYLCATQRSSYNSPLHFGNGTRLTVT.

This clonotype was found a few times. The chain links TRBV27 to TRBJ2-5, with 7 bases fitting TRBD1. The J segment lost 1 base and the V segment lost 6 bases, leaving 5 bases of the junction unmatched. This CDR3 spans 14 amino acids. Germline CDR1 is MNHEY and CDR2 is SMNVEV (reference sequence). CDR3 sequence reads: CASSLGQIQETQYF. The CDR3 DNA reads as TGTGCCAGCAGCTTGGGACAGATCCAAGAGACCCAGTACTTC.

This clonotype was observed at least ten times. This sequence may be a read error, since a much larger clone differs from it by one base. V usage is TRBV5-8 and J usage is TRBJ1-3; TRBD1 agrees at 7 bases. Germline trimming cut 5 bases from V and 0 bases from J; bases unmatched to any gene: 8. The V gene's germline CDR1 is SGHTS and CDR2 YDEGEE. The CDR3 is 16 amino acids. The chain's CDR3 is CASSSGTAPSGNTIYF. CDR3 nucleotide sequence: TGTGCCAGCAGTTCCGGGACAGCGCCCTCTGGAAACACCATATATTTT.

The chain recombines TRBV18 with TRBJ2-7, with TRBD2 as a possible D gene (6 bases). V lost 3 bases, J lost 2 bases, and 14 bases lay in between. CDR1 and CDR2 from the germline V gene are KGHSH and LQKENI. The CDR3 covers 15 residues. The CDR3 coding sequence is TGTGCCAGCTCACCCGGGACTCTCCTTGCCTACGAGCAGTACTTC. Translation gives CASSPGTLLAYEQYF.

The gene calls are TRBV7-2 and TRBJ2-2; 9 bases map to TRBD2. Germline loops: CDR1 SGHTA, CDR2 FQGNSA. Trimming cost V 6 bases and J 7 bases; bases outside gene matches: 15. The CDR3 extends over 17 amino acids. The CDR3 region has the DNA TGTGCCAGCAGTCTGGTAGCGGGAGTAATTGGTAGCGGGGAGCTGTTTTTT. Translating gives CASSLVAGVIGSGELFF.

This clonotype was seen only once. This CDR3 reads CASSLGVNTGELFF. As DNA, the CDR3 is TGTGCCAGCAGCCTCGGGGTGAACACCGGGGAGCTGTTTTTT. The chain uses TRBV7-9 and TRBJ2-2; possibly TRBD2 for D (5 bases). The CDR3 is 14 amino acids. CDR1 is SEHNR, CDR2 FQNEAQ, per germline (reference sequence). V was cut by 5 bases and J by 1 base, with 8 bases left in between.

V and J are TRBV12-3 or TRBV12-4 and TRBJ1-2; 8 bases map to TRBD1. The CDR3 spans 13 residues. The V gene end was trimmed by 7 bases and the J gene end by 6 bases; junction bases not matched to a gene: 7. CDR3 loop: CASTGDRGHGYTF. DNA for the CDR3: TGTGCCAGCACCGGCGACAGGGGCCATGGCTACACCTTC.

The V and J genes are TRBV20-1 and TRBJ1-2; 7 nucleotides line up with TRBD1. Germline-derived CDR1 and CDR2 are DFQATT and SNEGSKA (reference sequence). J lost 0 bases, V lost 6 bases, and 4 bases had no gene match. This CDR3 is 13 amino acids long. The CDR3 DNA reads TGCAGTGCCCTGGGACAGTCTAACTATGGCTACACCTTC. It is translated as CSALGQSNYGYTF.

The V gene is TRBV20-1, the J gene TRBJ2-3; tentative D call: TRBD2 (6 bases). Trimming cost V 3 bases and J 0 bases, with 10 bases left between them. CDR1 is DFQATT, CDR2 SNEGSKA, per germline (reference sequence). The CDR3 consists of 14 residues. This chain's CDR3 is CSASWRASTDTQYF. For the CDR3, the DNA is TGCAGTGCTAGTTGGAGGGCTAGCACAGATACGCAGTATTTT.